This TCR beta chain appears in the sequencing data of a study of blood T cell repertoires in COVID-19 (dated by TCRdb to 2018 to 2021). Regarding the complete study: Samples from collaborators originated in the United States, Italy and Spain and spanned both the acute and convalescent phases of COVID-19. The material from the prospective study consisted of cDNA or gDNA derived from T cells, B-cell-depleted T cells, or PBMCs. Subjects who had been exposed to COVID-19, were actively infected with it, or had recovered from it provided the deeply sampled blood TCRbeta repertoires that made up the dataset. A freely available public database, intended as a resource for researchers studying the immune response to SARS-CoV-2, is where the repertoires were released. The samples were drawn from two sources: the first 160 participants of the ongoing ImmuneRACE study, and 1,000 to 1,500 subjects contributed by 6 global collaborators. Nearly every sample came with metadata listing a de-identified subject ID, COVID-19 status, age in years and sex. Where available, HLA class I and class II types were obtained from metadata supplied by the sample provider rather than from assay-based typing. What the work shows at the level of the full study, not this receptor alone: The amount of clinical and demographic metadata varied by source and participant and was provided uncurated.

Its CDR3 holds 13 amino acids, cysteine through phenylalanine. The retained sequence is limited to the CDR3, 39 bases, with the frame set at the first base. Based on the germline V gene (reference sequence), the CDR1 and CDR2 sequences are LGHDT and YNNKEL. V gives up 0 bases and J gives up 9 bases, and the segment between their germline ends measures 11 bases. TCRbeta CDR3 regions were amplified from genomic DNA using the immunoSEQ Assay, a bias-controlled multiplex PCR. For the original study's pipeline: The number of nucleated cells in each sample was estimated from the amplification of reference gene primers within the assay. To quantify the absolute abundance of each unique TCRbeta CDR3 rearrangement, sequence reads were collapsed and filtered. For each sample, productive Simpson clonality was calculated as the square root of Simpson's diversity index across productive rearrangements. As stored in TCRdb, this immuneACCESS dataset retains in-frame rearrangements with V and J assigned. A fraction of the clones does not appear; measured against another copy, unresolved V genes explain less than half of the discrepancy, and the remainder lacks a known reason. V, J and clone size were drawn from that table, and D and trimming were deduced from the DNA. The sample data list approximately 100,000 clones, and over 65% of these were observed just once. The ten largest clonotypes hold approximately 15% of the sample.

Comment on this clone: What this receptor recognizes is not known. Base qualities were left out, and no much larger clone turns up one base away.

Collaborating institutions collected whole blood in K2EDTA tubes following their own protocols. For TCRbeta analysis, collaborators shipped samples as frozen whole blood, isolated PBMCs, or DNA extracted from either of those sample types. This receptor was taken from a woman in her 70s with acute or convalescent COVID-19. The V and J segments used are TRBV3-1 (or the pseudogene TRBV3-2) and TRBJ1-2, with the D segment identity uncertain. The sample was peripheral blood. The CDR3 region reads CASSQDPVFSYTF. In nucleotide form, the sequence is TGTGCCAGCAGCCAAGATCCGGTTTTTAGCTACACCTTC.